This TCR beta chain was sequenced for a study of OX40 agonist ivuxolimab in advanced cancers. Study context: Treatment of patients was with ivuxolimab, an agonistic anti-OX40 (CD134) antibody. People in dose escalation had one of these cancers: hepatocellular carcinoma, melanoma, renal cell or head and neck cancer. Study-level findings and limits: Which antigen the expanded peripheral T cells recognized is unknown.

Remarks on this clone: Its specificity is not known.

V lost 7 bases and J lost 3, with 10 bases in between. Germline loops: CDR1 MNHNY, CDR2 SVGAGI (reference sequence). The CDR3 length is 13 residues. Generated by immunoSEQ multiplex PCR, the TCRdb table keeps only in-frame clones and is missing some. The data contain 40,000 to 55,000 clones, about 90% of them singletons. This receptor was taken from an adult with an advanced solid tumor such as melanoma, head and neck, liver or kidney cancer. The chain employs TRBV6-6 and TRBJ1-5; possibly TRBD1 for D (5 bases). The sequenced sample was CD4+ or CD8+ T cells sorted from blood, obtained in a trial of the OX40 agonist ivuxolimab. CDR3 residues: CASTQGLNQPQHF. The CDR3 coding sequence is TGTGCCAGCACTCAGGGACTCAATCAGCCCCAGCATTTT.